One sample yielded the 9 T cell receptor beta chains listed below, sequenced in a study of cytomegalovirus exposure and HLA in healthy donors. In the PCR, 60 Vbeta and 13 Jbeta primers were used. Data came from immunoSEQ multiplex PCR; TCRdb stores just in-frame clones and leaves some out. Altogether approximately 150,000 clones are present, 80% being singletons, with the ten largest covering roughly 1.2%. The sample comprised PBMCs. The receptor source for this set is a woman aged 45-65 years in good health and CMV-seronegative.

This clone was counted a few times. V gene TRBV7-9 combines with J gene TRBJ1-3, with D perhaps matching TRBD1 (6 bases). Germline V gives CDR1 SEHNR, CDR2 FQNEAQ (reference sequence). V shed 3 bases and J shed 0 bases, with 12 bases lying between them. There are 16 residues in the CDR3. This CDR3 reads CASSFNPDSSGNTIYF. The CDR3, as DNA: TGTGCCAGCAGCTTCAATCCGGACAGCTCTGGAAACACCATATATTTT.

The J gene is TRBJ2-3, the V gene TRBV7-3; 11 bases are shared with TRBD2. CDR3 size: 18 residues. CDR1 SGHTA and CDR2 FQGTGA come from the germline V gene. With 1 base clipped from V and 2 bases from J, the junction kept 8 bases outside the gene matches. The CDR3 coding sequence is TGTGCCAGCAGCTTAAATAGCGGGAGGGGAACTGACACAGATACGCAGTATTTT. This sequence encodes CASSLNSGRGTDTDTQYF.

This chain joins TRBV7-6 and TRBJ1-1, with D hard to call. The CDR3 consists of 13 residues. CDR1 is SGHVS and CDR2 is FNYEAQ in the germline V gene. The CDR3 spells CAIAVRPNTEAFF. The CDR3 bases are TGTGCAATCGCGGTACGTCCAAACACTGAAGCTTTCTTT.

V usage is TRBV6-6 and J usage is TRBJ1-5, with a possible D match to TRBD1 (5 bases). The CDR3 runs 13 residues. Germline CDR1 reads MNHNY; CDR2 reads SVGAGI (reference sequence). Trimming took off 11 bases at V and 4 bases at J, with 15 bases between the two ends. DNA for the CDR3: TGTGCCGTGACCCAGGGTTTTAATCAGCCCCAGCATTTT. As protein: CAVTQGFNQPQHF.

V is TRBV9 and J is TRBJ2-6; weak D call: TRBD1 (6 bases). The germline V and J ends were trimmed by 3 bases and 2 bases, with 9 bases remaining between them. The germline V gene encodes CDR1 SGDLS and CDR2 YYNGEE. The CDR3 covers 15 residues. DNA of the CDR3: TGTGCCAGCAGCGGAACAGGGACTGGGGCCAACGTCCTGACTTTC. It encodes CASSGTGTGANVLTF.

This chain joins TRBV4-1 and TRBJ2-3; TRBD2 agrees at 8 bases. Germline loops: CDR1 MGHRA, CDR2 YSYEKL. Losses at the gene ends were 0 bases for V and 2 bases for J; bases not matched to a gene: 7. The CDR3 is 17 residues long. Here the CDR3 reads CASSQDGAGGPTDTQYF. The CDR3 DNA follows: TGCGCCAGCAGCCAAGATGGGGCGGGGGGCCCCACAGATACGCAGTATTTT.

The gene calls are TRBV19 and TRBJ1-1; a possible D gene is TRBD1 (5 bases). Trimming shortened V by 7 bases and J by 11 bases, and 20 bases separated the two germline ends. Per germline, CDR1 LNHDA and CDR2 SQIVND (reference sequence). This CDR3 comprises 13 residues. The CDR3: CASTPREGRGAFF. CDR3 DNA sequence: TGTGCCAGTACCCCCAGGGAAGGCCGGGGGGCTTTCTTT.

V is TRBV11-2 and J is TRBJ1-1; TRBD1 might be the D (6 bases). V was trimmed by 5 bases and J by 4 bases, leaving 20 bases between them. This CDR3 is 16 amino acids long. Germline assignment: CDR1 SGHAT and CDR2 FQNNGV. CDR3 sequence: CASSPLKGRTVTEAFF. The CDR3 nucleotides read TGTGCCAGCAGCCCATTAAAGGGGCGGACAGTCACTGAAGCTTTCTTT.

The chain carries TRBV9 and TRBJ1-3; TRBD1 might be the D (5 bases). Germline V gives CDR1 SGDLS, CDR2 YYNGEE. The CDR3 runs 18 residues. The V end was cut by 0 bases, the J end by 0 bases, with 16 bases between. CDR3 protein: CASSVGPGDGDSGNTIYF. The CDR3 DNA is TGTGCCAGCAGCGTAGGACCGGGGGACGGTGACTCTGGAAACACCATATATTTT.